The clone carrying this T cell receptor (beta chain) was found a few times. Its target is unknown. This record comes from a study of early T cells in non-severe SARS-CoV-2 infection. Study at large: Chains were unpaired, as sequencing was done on bulk RNA from unsorted whole blood. Points from the study as a whole: Anti-spike CD8 responses were favored by VDJdb matching, which missed private and CD4 specificities.

Individual cDNA molecules each received unique molecular identifiers attached to them. TCRdb used MiXCR to reprocess the 5' RACE reads, holding one entry per CDR3 protein. The sample yields fewer than 65,000 distinct CDR3 sequences, approximately 9.9% seen once. The germline V gene has CDR1 KGHSH and CDR2 LQKENI. The CDR3 covers 14 residues. V was clipped by 3 bases and J by 5 bases; unmatched bases: 4. V usage is TRBV18 and J usage is TRBJ1-2; TRBD1 matches at 9 bases. The origin of this receptor is an adult who was a healthcare worker with PCR-confirmed SARS-CoV-2 infection or an uninfected control (not recorded which). The sequencing input was whole blood. CDR3 region: CASSPGQGGYGYTF. DNA for the CDR3: TGTGCCAGCTCACCGGGACAGGGAGGATATGGCTACACCTTC.